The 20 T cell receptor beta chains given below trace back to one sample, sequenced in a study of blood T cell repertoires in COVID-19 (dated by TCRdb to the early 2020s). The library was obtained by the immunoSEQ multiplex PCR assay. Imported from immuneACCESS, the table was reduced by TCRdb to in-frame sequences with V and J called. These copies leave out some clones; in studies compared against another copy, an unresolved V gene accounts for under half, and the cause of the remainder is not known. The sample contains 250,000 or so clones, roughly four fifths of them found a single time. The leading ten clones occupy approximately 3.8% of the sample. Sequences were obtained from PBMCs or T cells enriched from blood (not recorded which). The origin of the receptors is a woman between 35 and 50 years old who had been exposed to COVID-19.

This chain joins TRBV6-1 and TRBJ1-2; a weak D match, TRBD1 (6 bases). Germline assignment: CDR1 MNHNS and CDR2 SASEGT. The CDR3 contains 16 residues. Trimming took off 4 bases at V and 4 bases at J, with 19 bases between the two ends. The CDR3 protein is CASSAILGRTAYGYTF. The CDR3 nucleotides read TGTGCCAGCAGTGCAATACTCGGACGGACAGCCTATGGCTACACCTTC.

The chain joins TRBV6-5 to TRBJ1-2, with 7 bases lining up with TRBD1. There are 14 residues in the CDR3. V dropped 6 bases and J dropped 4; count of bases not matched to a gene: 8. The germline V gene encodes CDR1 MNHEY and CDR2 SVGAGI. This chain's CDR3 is CASRLDTGAYGYTF. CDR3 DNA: TGTGCCAGCAGACTCGATACAGGGGCCTATGGCTACACCTTC.

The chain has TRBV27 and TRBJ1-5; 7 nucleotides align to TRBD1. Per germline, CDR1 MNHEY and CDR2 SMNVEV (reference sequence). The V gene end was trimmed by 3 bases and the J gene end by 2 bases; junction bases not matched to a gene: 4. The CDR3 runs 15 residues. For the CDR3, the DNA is TGTGCCAGCAGTTTTCAGGGGGGAGGCAATCAGCCCCAGCATTTT. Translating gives CASSFQGGGNQPQHF.

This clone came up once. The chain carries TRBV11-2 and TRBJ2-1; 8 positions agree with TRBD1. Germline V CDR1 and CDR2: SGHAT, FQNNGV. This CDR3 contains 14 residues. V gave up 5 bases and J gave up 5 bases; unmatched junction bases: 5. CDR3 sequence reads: CASSLRTGNNEQFF. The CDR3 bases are TGTGCCAGCAGCCTACGGACAGGGAACAATGAGCAGTTCTTC.

Here the CDR3 reads CAISDGQYGYTF. CDR3 sequence (DNA): TGTGCCATCAGTGACGGACAGTATGGCTACACCTTC. The chain links TRBV10-3 to TRBJ1-2, with D possibly being TRBD1 (6 bases). CDR3 length: 12 residues. V lost 3 bases to trimming and J lost 5 bases, with 7 bases between them. Germline CDR1 ENHRY, CDR2 SYGVKD.

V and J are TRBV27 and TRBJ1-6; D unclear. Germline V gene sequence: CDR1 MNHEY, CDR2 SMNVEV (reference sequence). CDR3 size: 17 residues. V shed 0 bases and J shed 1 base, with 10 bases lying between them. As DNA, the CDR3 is TGTGCCAGCAGTTTATCGCTCGGGAGATCCTATAATTCACCCCTCCACTTT. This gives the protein CASSLSLGRSYNSPLHF.

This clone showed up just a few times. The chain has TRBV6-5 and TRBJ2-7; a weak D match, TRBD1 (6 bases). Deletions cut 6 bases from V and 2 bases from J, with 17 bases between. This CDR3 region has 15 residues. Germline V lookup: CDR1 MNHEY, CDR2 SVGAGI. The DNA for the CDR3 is TGTGCCAGCAGGGCAGAAGGGGGAAGGGCCTACGAGCAGTACTTC. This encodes CASRAEGGRAYEQYF.

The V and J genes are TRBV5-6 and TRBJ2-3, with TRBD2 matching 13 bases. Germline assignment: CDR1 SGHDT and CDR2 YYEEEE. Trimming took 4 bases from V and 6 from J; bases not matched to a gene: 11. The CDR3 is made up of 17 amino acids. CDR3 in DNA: TGTGCCAGCAGCCACCGGACTAGCGGGGGCTCGCGGGATACGCAGTATTTT. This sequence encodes CASSHRTSGGSRDTQYF.

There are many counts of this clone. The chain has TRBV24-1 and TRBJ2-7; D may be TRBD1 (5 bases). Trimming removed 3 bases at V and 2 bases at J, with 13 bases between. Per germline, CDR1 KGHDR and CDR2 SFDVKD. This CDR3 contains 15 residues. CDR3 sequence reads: CATSDTRQPAYEQYF. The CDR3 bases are TGTGCCACCAGTGATACTCGACAGCCTGCCTACGAGCAGTACTTC.

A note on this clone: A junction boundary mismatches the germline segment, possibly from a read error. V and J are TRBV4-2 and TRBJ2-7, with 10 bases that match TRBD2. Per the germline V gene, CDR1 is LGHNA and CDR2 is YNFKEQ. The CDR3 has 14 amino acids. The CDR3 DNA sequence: TGTGCCAGCAACCCGACTAGCGGGCCTTACGCGCAGTACTTC. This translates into CASNPTSGPYAQYF.

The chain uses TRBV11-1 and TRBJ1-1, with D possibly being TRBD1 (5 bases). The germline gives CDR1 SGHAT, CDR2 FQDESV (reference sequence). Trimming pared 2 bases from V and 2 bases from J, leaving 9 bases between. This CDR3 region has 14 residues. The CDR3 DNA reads TGTGCCAGCAGCTTACGACAGCGTAACACTGAAGCTTTCTTT. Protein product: CASSLRQRNTEAFF.

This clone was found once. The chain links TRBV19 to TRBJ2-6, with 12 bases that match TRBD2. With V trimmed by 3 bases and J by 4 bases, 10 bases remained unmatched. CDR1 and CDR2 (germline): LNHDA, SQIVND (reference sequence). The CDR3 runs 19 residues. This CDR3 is CASSMPLRTSGAGANVLTF. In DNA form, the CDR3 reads TGTGCCAGTAGTATGCCCCTCAGGACTAGCGGGGCCGGGGCCAACGTCCTGACTTTC.

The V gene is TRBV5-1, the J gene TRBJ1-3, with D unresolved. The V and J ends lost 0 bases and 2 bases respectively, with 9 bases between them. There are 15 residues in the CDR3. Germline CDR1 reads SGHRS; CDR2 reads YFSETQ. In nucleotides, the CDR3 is TGCGCCAGCAGCTTGGTGGTTGGGCCTGGAAACACCATATATTTT. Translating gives CASSLVVGPGNTIYF.

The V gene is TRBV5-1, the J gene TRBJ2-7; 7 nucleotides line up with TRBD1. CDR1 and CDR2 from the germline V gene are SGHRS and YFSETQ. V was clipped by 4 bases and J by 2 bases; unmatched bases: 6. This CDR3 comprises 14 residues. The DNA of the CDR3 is TGCGCCAGCAGCACTAGGACAGGTCCCTACGAGCAGTACTTC. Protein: CASSTRTGPYEQYF.

In DNA, the CDR3 is TGTGCCTGGACTTATGGAGGGACCGGGGAGCTGTTTTTT. It is translated as CAWTYGGTGELFF. The chain has TRBV30 and TRBJ2-2; D possibly corresponds to TRBD2 (6 bases). The length of the CDR3 is 13 residues. Trimming cost V 4 bases and J 5 bases, with 11 bases left between them. The germline V gene has CDR1 GTSNPN and CDR2 SVGIG (reference sequence). The entire variable domain, with the rest obtained from reference TRBV30 and TRBJ2-2, is as follows: SQTIHQWPATLVQPVGSPLSLECTVEGTSNPNLYWYRQAAGRGLQLLFYSVGIGQISSEVPQNLSASRPQDRQFILSSKKLLLSDSGFYLCAWTYGGTGELFFGEGSRLTVL.

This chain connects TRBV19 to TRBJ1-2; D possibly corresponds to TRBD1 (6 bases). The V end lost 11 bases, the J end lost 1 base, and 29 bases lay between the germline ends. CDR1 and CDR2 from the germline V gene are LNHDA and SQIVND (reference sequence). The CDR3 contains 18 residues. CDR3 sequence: CAPSPSLAGGFNNYGYTF. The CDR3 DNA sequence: TGTGCCCCTAGCCCTTCATTGGCTGGGGGCTTCAATAACTATGGCTACACCTTC.

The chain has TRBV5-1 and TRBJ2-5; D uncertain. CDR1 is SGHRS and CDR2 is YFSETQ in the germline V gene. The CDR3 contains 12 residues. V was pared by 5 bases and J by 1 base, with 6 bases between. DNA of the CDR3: TGCGCCAGCAGTCTTTCCCAAGAGACCCAGTACTTC. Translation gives CASSLSQETQYF.

The CDR3 DNA is TGTGCCAGCAGCGTAGTAAGGACCCAGGGTGGGTGCGAGCAGTACTTC. Residues: CASSVVRTQGGCEQYF. V and J are TRBV9 and TRBJ2-7, with D perhaps TRBD1 (5 bases). This CDR3 is built from 16 residues. V was cut by 0 bases and J by 6 bases, with 19 bases left in between. Germline-derived CDR1 and CDR2 are SGDLS and YYNGEE.

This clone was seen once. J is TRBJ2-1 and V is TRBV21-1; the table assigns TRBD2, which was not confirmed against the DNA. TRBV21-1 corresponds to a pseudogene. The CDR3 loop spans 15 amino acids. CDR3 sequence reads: CASSKGAGPKGEQFF. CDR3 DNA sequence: TGTGCCAGCAGCAAAGGGGCGGGCCCAAAGGGTGAGCAGTTCTTC.

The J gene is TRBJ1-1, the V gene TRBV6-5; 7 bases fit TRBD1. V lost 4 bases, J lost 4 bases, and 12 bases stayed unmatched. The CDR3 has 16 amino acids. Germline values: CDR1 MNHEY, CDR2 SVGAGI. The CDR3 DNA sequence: TGTGCCAGCAGTTCCCATAAGGGGGCCATGGGCACTGAAGCTTTCTTT. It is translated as CASSSHKGAMGTEAFF.